The 16 T cell receptor beta chains below all came from one sample that was sequenced in a study of metastatic and nonmetastatic thyroid tumors (dated by TCRdb to 2020 to 2021). Before undergoing thyroid surgery, none of the patients had been given any kind of treatment. Preparation of the library involved PCR. Instrument used: Illumina HiSeq 4000. TCRdb passed the public sequencing reads through fastp at Q25 and MiXCR, retaining productive beta sequences. The sample contains roughly 9,700 clones, around 30% of them found a single time. Of the sample, over 20% is held by the ten largest clones. The source material was tumor tissue. Source of these receptors: a female donor with papillary thyroid cancer or a benign thyroid nodule (not recorded which). Some clones in this sample may be carry-over from other donors' samples.

As for this clone: One end of the junction does not line up with germline, which may come from a read error. The chain has TRBV5-1 and TRBJ2-7, with D perhaps matching TRBD2 (5 bases). Germline V gene data show CDR1 as SGHRS and CDR2 as YFSETQ. The CDR3 runs 16 residues. CDR3 sequence: CASSLVTGWPGYEHYF. CDR3 in DNA: TGCGCCAGCAGCTTGGTTACGGGATGGCCTGGTTACGAGCATTACTTC. The complete variable domain, with remaining parts taken from reference TRBV5-1 and TRBJ2-7, reads KAGVTQTPRYLIKTRGQQVTLSCSPISGHRSVSWYQQTPGQGLQFLFEYFSETQRNKGNFPGRFSGRQFSNSRSEMNVSTLELGDSALYLCASSLVTGWPGYEHYFGPGTRLTVT.

This chain connects TRBV3-1 to TRBJ2-5; 7 bases are shared with TRBD2. Germline V CDR1 and CDR2: LGHDT, YNNKEL (reference sequence). The CDR3 sequence is 15 residues long. The V segment lost 0 bases and the J segment 5 bases; nucleotides outside the gene matches: 6. CDR3 in DNA: TGTGCCAGCAGCCAAGATGGGAGGGCGGAGGAGACCCAGTACTTC. Translating gives CASSQDGRAEETQYF.

This chain links TRBV30 with TRBJ1-1, with a weak D call TRBD1 (5 bases). The CDR3 is 14 residues long. The germline V gene has CDR1 GTSNPN and CDR2 SVGIG (reference sequence). Trimming cost V 4 bases and J 4 bases, with 16 bases left between them. The chain's CDR3 is CAWNRGIGGTEAFF. CDR3 DNA: TGTGCCTGGAACCGTGGTATTGGGGGCACTGAAGCTTTCTTT. Complete variable domain (other parts from reference TRBV30 and TRBJ1-1): SQTIHQWPATLVQPVGSPLSLECTVEGTSNPNLYWYRQAAGRGLQLLFYSVGIGQISSEVPQNLSASRPQDRQFILSSKKLLLSDSGFYLCAWNRGIGGTEAFFGQGTRLTVV.

This chain connects TRBV4-2 to TRBJ2-5; 11 positions agree with TRBD2. Germline lookup yields CDR1 LGHNA and CDR2 YNFKEQ. The CDR3 runs 15 residues. In nucleotides, the CDR3 is TGTTTCAGCAGCCAAGACCTAGCGGGAGGAGAGACCCAGTACTTC. Protein: CFSSQDLAGGETQYF.

This clone is medium-sized. The J gene is TRBJ2-3, the V gene TRBV7-2; a weak D match, TRBD2 (5 bases). This CDR3 is built from 17 residues. Per germline, CDR1 SGHTA and CDR2 FQGNSA. V was clipped by 5 bases and J by 2 bases, with 20 bases between them. Here the CDR3 reads CASSIQAVGGFTDTQYF. The CDR3 nucleotides read TGTGCCAGCAGCATTCAGGCAGTGGGCGGGTTCACAGATACGCAGTATTTT.

The chain couples TRBV7-9 to TRBJ2-7, with a possible D match to TRBD2 (5 bases). Germline assignment: CDR1 SEHNR and CDR2 FQNEAQ (reference sequence). The CDR3 runs to 13 residues. The ends were cut back, 4 bases at V and 2 bases at J, with 9 bases in the middle. This CDR3 is CASSSDGTYEQYF. CDR3 sequence (DNA): TGTGCCAGCAGCTCGGACGGGACCTACGAGCAGTACTTC.

Note on this clone: The junction departs from the called germline gene at one end, perhaps through a read error. CDR3 nucleotide sequence: TGTGCCAGCAGCAGACAGTGTCTGAACACCTGGGAGCTGTTTTTT. It encodes CASSRQCLNTWELFF. The V and J genes are TRBV6-2 or TRBV6-3 and TRBJ2-2, with a tentative D call TRBD1 (5 bases). This CDR3 region has 15 residues. CDR1 is MNHEY and CDR2 is SVGEGT in the germline V gene.

This clone was observed a handful of times. V usage is TRBV6-1 and J usage is TRBJ2-7; 8 bases are a match to TRBD1. Trimming at V came to 2 bases and at J to 6 bases, leaving 6 bases not matched to a gene. The CDR3 has 14 residues. Germline CDR1 reads MNHNS; CDR2 reads SASEGT. CDR3 protein: CASSEPGQVGEQYF. In nucleotides, the CDR3 is TGTGCCAGCAGTGAACCGGGACAGGTGGGCGAGCAGTACTTC.

The genes are TRBV28 and TRBJ2-2, with 8 bases fitting TRBD2. The V segment lost 5 bases and the J segment 3 bases; nucleotides outside the gene matches: 5. The CDR3 covers 15 residues. Germline assignment: CDR1 MDHEN and CDR2 SYDVKM. The CDR3 loop is CASSLGTRDTGELFF. The CDR3 DNA is TGTGCCAGCAGTCTCGGGACTAGAGACACCGGGGAGCTGTTTTTT.

This clone was detected only a few times. The gene calls are TRBV6-1 and TRBJ2-3; D might be TRBD1 (5 bases). The CDR3 is 14 residues long. Germline lookup yields CDR1 MNHNS and CDR2 SASEGT. V was trimmed by 1 base and J by 8 bases, leaving 13 bases between them. The CDR3 nucleotides are TGTGCCAGCAGTGAAGTCATGCGGCAGGGTACGCAGTATTTT. Encoded protein: CASSEVMRQGTQYF.

This clone was counted ten times or more. The V gene is TRBV18, the J gene TRBJ2-1, with 8 positions matching TRBD2. V dropped 0 bases and J dropped 6; count of bases not matched to a gene: 10. The CDR3 covers 17 residues. Germline V CDR1 and CDR2: KGHSH, LQKENI. Written as DNA, the CDR3 is TGTGCCAGCTCACCACCAAACATCGGGAGGGGGGGCAATGAGCAGTTCTTC. Protein: CASSPPNIGRGGNEQFF.

This clone was found many times. The chain couples TRBV9 to TRBJ2-1, with TRBD1 as a possible D gene (7 bases). CDR1 SGDLS and CDR2 YYNGEE come from the germline V gene. V dropped 3 bases and J dropped 10 bases, with 20 bases sitting between them. The CDR3 covers 15 residues. In DNA form, the CDR3 reads TGTGCCAGCAGCGCGGGAGAGGGGGCTAGCGCCGAGCAGTTCTTC. It encodes CASSAGEGASAEQFF.

The chain joins TRBV7-2 to TRBJ2-2; a weak D match, TRBD2 (6 bases). Trimming took 5 bases from V and 4 from J, leaving 14 bases between them. The CDR3 extends over 15 amino acids. Germline V CDR1 and CDR2: SGHTA, FQGNSA. The CDR3 coding sequence is TGTGCCAGCAGCCCCCGCGGGGCGGGCACCGGGGAGCTGTTTTTT. Its translation is CASSPRGAGTGELFF.

This clone was counted many times. This chain links TRBV20-1 with TRBJ2-1, with D perhaps TRBD2 (6 bases). Germline-derived CDR1 and CDR2 are DFQATT and SNEGSKA (reference sequence). The CDR3 is made up of 14 amino acids. The germline V and J ends were trimmed by 2 bases and 4 bases, with 12 bases remaining between them. CDR3 sequence: CSARTGLNYNEQFF. DNA of the CDR3: TGCAGTGCTAGAACCGGACTAAATTACAATGAGCAGTTCTTC.

The rearrangement links TRBV6-1 to TRBJ2-3, with 10 bases fitting TRBD1. Germline V gene lookup returns CDR1 MNHNS and CDR2 SASEGT. The trim removed 3 bases at V and 1 base at J, leaving 1 base unmatched. This CDR3 has 15 residues. The chain's CDR3 is CASSDGTGGTDTQYF. In DNA form, the CDR3 reads TGTGCCAGCAGTGACGGGACAGGGGGCACAGATACGCAGTATTTT.

This clone was detected many times. It may be a read error: a sequence one base away is much more abundant. Different DNA sequences within this sample yield the same CDR3. The gene calls are TRBV5-6 and TRBJ1-1; D unclear. The V gene lost 4 bases and the J gene lost 4 bases, with 11 bases spanning the gap. The CDR3 has 13 residues. Per germline, CDR1 SGHDT and CDR2 YYEEEE. The CDR3 spells CASSPGWVTEAFF. In nucleotides, the CDR3 is TGTGCCAGCAGCCCGGGGTGGGTCACTGAAGCTTTCTTT.